This TCR beta chain came from a study of blood T cell repertoires in COVID-19 (TCRdb year 2020). Describing the broader study: Samples from collaborators originated in the United States, Italy and Spain and spanned both the acute and convalescent phases of COVID-19. The material from the prospective study consisted of cDNA or gDNA derived from T cells, B-cell-depleted T cells, or PBMCs. Where available, HLA class I and class II types were obtained from metadata supplied by the sample provider rather than from assay-based typing. Nearly every sample came with metadata listing a de-identified subject ID, COVID-19 status, age in years and sex. The samples were drawn from the first 160 participants of the ongoing ImmuneRACE study and from 1,200 or so subjects provided by 6 global collaborators. The repertoires were made available in a free public database intended to serve as a resource for research on the immune response to SARS-CoV-2. Deeply sampled blood TCRbeta repertoires from subjects exposed to, actively infected with, or recovered from COVID-19 were included in the dataset.

CDR1 and CDR2 were assigned from the germline V gene as SQVTM and ANQGSEA. Measured from the cysteine to the phenylalanine, the CDR3 is 13 residues long. The DNA shown is the 39-base CDR3, in frame from base 1. V is pruned by 4 bases and J by 6 bases, leaving 0 bases of the junction without a gene match. TCRbeta CDR3 regions were amplified from genomic DNA using the immunoSEQ Assay, a bias-controlled multiplex PCR. Concerning the study's data processing: Within the assay, amplification of reference gene primers was used to estimate how many nucleated cells each sample contained. To quantify the absolute abundance of each unique TCRbeta CDR3 rearrangement, sequence reads were collapsed and filtered. Productive Simpson clonality was computed per sample as the square root of Simpson's diversity index over productive rearrangements. TCRdb took this table from immuneACCESS and kept in-frame rearrangements with V and J called. Such tables lack part of the clones; where checked against another copy, unresolved V genes explain under half of the gap, and the rest is unexplained. V, J and clone size are taken as reported in that table, and D and trimming were inferred from the DNA itself. The sample table shows roughly 84,000 clones, and roughly 75% are seen once. The ten largest clones take up around 4.4% of the sample.

General study outcomes and caveats: The quantity of clinical and demographic metadata differed by source and by participant and was supplied without curation.

Collaborating institutions collected whole blood in K2EDTA tubes following their own protocols. For TCRbeta analysis, collaborator samples were shipped as frozen whole blood, as isolated PBMCs, or as DNA extracted from either sample type. Worth noting for this clone: Its specific antigen is unknown. No base quality information exists; no much larger clone differs at one position.

The sequence is built from TRBV29-1 and TRBJ2-1; the central 13 bases match TRBD2. Source material: peripheral blood. This TCR derives from a woman aged 50 to 60 with acute or convalescent COVID-19. The nucleotide sequence is given as TGCAGCGTTGGGACTAGCGGGGGCAATGAGCAGTTCTTC. This codes for CSVGTSGGNEQFF.